This T cell receptor beta chain came from a study of quantifying T cell responses using KT2 cells. Study details: cDNA was made from DNase-treated RNA using alpha and beta constant primers.

This clonotype has ten or more counts. Each cDNA got a UMI-containing oligo ligated at its 3' end. The first PCR ran about 4 cycles with an equimolar RC1.1 and RC1.2 beta primer mix. Starting with the second PCR, alpha and beta TCR chains went through separate processing. TCRdb called the UMI-ligation and nested PCR reads again in MiXCR, with one record for every CDR3 protein. The sample has tens of thousands of distinct CDR3 sequences; about 9.9% are singletons. Material for sequencing was PBMCs spiked with cells of the T cell clone KT2. The TCR originated in a human donor.

The CDR3 DNA reads as TGCAGTGCTAGAGGGGAGTATGGGACACTGAACACTGAAGCTTTCTTT. Protein sequence: CSARGEYGTLNTEAFF. The chain joins TRBV20-1 to TRBJ1-1; TRBD1 is a possible D gene (6 bases). CDR1 is DFQATT, CDR2 SNEGSKA, per germline (reference sequence). V shed 1 base and J shed 0 bases, with 15 bases lying between them. The CDR3 has 16 residues.